Each of the 29 T cell receptor beta chains below was sequenced from the same sample in a study of shared clonotypes between healthy human individuals. The assay was immunoSEQ multiplex PCR, and TCRdb's table has in-frame clones only and misses some. The repertoire holds hundreds of thousands of clones, with roughly 96% as singletons. The naive CD8 fraction comprised CD45RO-negative cells positively selected for CCR7 and excluded terminally differentiated effector memory CD45RA+ cells. The sequencing input was naive CD8+ T cells sorted from blood. These receptors were collected from a young woman in good health.

This clone has just one count. This chain links TRBV15 with TRBJ2-2; the D is unclear. V lost 5 bases and J lost 6, with 7 bases in between. The germline gives CDR1 LNHNV, CDR2 YYDKDF (reference sequence). The CDR3 contains 12 residues. The CDR3, as DNA: TGTGCCACCAGCTCTGTACCCGGGGAGCTGTTTTTT. This encodes CATSSVPGELFF.

The J gene is TRBJ2-7, the V gene TRBV27; D possibly corresponds to TRBD2 (6 bases). CDR3 length: 15 residues. CDR1 and CDR2 from the germline V gene are MNHEY and SMNVEV (reference sequence). Deletions cut 0 bases from V and 0 bases from J, with 9 bases between. The CDR3 is CASSLSGLDSYEQYF. The CDR3 DNA follows: TGTGCCAGCAGTTTATCGGGACTGGACTCCTACGAGCAGTACTTC.

This chain links TRBV7-9 with TRBJ2-5, with TRBD1 identical over 11 bases. The J call may be incorrect, as the DNA end agrees better with TRBJ2-7. Germline V gene sequence: CDR1 SEHNR, CDR2 FQNEAQ (reference sequence). CDR3 size: 14 residues. CDR3 amino acids: CASSPDRGLHEQYF. CDR3 sequence (DNA): TGTGCCAGCAGCCCGGACAGGGGGCTTCACGAGCAGTACTTC.

This CDR3 is CASRDGTDLSYNEQFF. The CDR3 DNA sequence: TGTGCCAGCAGAGACGGGACAGACCTCTCCTACAATGAGCAGTTCTTC. The chain is built from TRBV27 and TRBJ2-1, with TRBD1 matching over 7 bases. Germline V lookup: CDR1 MNHEY, CDR2 SMNVEV (reference sequence). J was trimmed by 0 bases and V by 6 bases; bases with no gene match: 8. The CDR3 sequence is 16 residues long.

This rearrangement joins TRBV28 to TRBJ1-4; 7 nucleotides match TRBD1. The V and J ends lost 5 bases and 11 bases, in that order; junction bases with no gene match: 8. Germline values: CDR1 MDHEN, CDR2 SYDVKM. This CDR3 has 13 residues. This chain's CDR3 is CASSPYQGEKLFF. DNA for the CDR3: TGTGCCAGCAGTCCCTACCAGGGGGAGAAACTGTTTTTT.

The chain recombines TRBV28 with TRBJ1-1, with a possible D match to TRBD1 (5 bases). The CDR3 consists of 14 residues. Germline assignment: CDR1 MDHEN and CDR2 SYDVKM. Trimming stripped 3 bases from V and 2 bases from J, with 10 bases between. The chain's CDR3 is CASSFQGTNTEAFF. CDR3 sequence (DNA): TGTGCCAGCAGTTTTCAGGGAACCAACACTGAAGCTTTCTTT.

In this sample, this clone turned up a few times. Other DNA sequences within the sample encode an identical CDR3. V is TRBV7-9 and J is TRBJ2-7; D gene ambiguous. The CDR3 is made up of 12 amino acids. V was trimmed by 0 bases and J by 5 bases, leaving 5 bases between them. Germline V gene lookup returns CDR1 SEHNR and CDR2 FQNEAQ (reference sequence). CDR3 DNA sequence: TGTGCCAGCAGCTTAGCGGGTCACGAGCAGTACTTC. This sequence encodes CASSLAGHEQYF.

The chain joins TRBV5-6 to TRBJ2-1; D gene ambiguous. The CDR3 covers 17 residues. V was cut by 6 bases and J by 0 bases, with 19 bases left in between. Germline CDR1 reads SGHDT; CDR2 reads YYEEEE. DNA for the CDR3: TGTGCCAGCAACCCGCGACGAAGCTACAGCTCCTACAATGAGCAGTTCTTC. Translated: CASNPRRSYSSYNEQFF.

The V call is TRBV19, the J call TRBJ1-1, with 9 bases lining up with TRBD1. Germline V gene sequence: CDR1 LNHDA, CDR2 SQIVND (reference sequence). V lost 4 bases to trimming and J lost 6 bases; unmatched junction nucleotides: 3. CDR3 length: 13 residues. CDR3 protein: CASSRQGGAEAFF. As DNA, the CDR3 is TGTGCCAGTAGTAGACAGGGGGGAGCTGAAGCTTTCTTT.

The chain has TRBV5-5 and TRBJ2-1, with 8 positions matching TRBD1. The V gene's germline CDR1 is SGHKS and CDR2 YYEKEE (reference sequence). V lost 4 bases to trimming and J lost 3 bases; unmatched junction nucleotides: 15. CDR3 length: 18 residues. CDR3 loop: CASSRGFRTGILYNEQFF. Written as DNA, the CDR3 is TGTGCCAGCAGCCGGGGGTTTAGGACAGGGATCCTCTACAATGAGCAGTTCTTC.

This chain joins TRBV5-6 and TRBJ2-7, with 7 bases aligning to TRBD1. V was clipped by 0 bases and J by 3 bases; unmatched bases: 3. Germline V gene data show CDR1 as SGHDT and CDR2 as YYEEEE. The length of the CDR3 is 14 residues. The CDR3 bases are TGTGCCAGCAGCTTGGGGGACAGAAACTACGAGCAGTACTTC. Its protein is CASSLGDRNYEQYF.

The chain couples TRBV15 to TRBJ1-4; D uncertain. There are 16 residues in the CDR3. Germline V gene data show CDR1 as LNHNV and CDR2 as YYDKDF (reference sequence). Trimming stripped 3 bases from V and 8 bases from J, with 19 bases between. The CDR3 DNA reads as TGTGCCACCAGCAGGGCCCGGCTACAGTCGGGCGAAAAACTGTTTTTT. Its translation is CATSRARLQSGEKLFF.

This sequence joins TRBV6-5 and TRBJ2-7; the D gene is possibly TRBD2 (6 bases). Germline V lookup: CDR1 MNHEY, CDR2 SVGAGI. The V and J ends lost 0 bases and 6 bases respectively, with 12 bases between them. The CDR3 covers 14 residues. CDR3 nucleotide sequence: TGTGCCAGCAGTTACTCTGAGGGAGCGGGCGAGCAGTACTTC. Translation: CASSYSEGAGEQYF.

The chain recombines TRBV5-1 with TRBJ2-6; unclear D gene. The CDR3 consists of 15 residues. Trimming pared 0 bases from V and 0 bases from J, leaving 4 bases between. The germline V gene has CDR1 SGHRS and CDR2 YFSETQ. The CDR3 loop is CASSLEASGANVLTF. DNA of the CDR3: TGCGCCAGCAGCTTGGAAGCCTCTGGGGCCAACGTCCTGACTTTC.

As concerns this clone: Other DNA sequences in the sample encode the same CDR3. The chain carries TRBV7-9 and TRBJ2-7; D is unclear. The CDR3 extends over 12 amino acids. Trimming took 1 base from V and 5 from J, leaving 6 bases between them. Germline CDR1 reads SEHNR; CDR2 reads FQNEAQ (reference sequence). DNA for the CDR3: TGTGCCAGCAGCTTAGAGAAGGACGAGCAGTACTTC. Amino acid sequence: CASSLEKDEQYF.

V gene TRBV28 combines with J gene TRBJ2-1; D call uncertain. This CDR3 is built from 13 residues. The germline CDR1 and CDR2 sequences are MDHEN and SYDVKM. Trimming shortened V by 5 bases and J by 4 bases, and 9 bases separated the two germline ends. As DNA, the CDR3 is TGTGCCAGCAGTCTTGAGCAGTACAATGAGCAGTTCTTC. Translated: CASSLEQYNEQFF.

The chain is built from TRBV20-1 and TRBJ1-2; no firm D call. CDR1 is DFQATT, CDR2 SNEGSKA, per germline (reference sequence). Trimming shortened V by 3 bases and J by 5 bases, and 7 bases separated the two germline ends. The CDR3 extends over 11 amino acids. The CDR3 nucleotides read TGCAGTGCTAGCGTCTTGTATGGCTACACCTTC. It is translated as CSASVLYGYTF.

The rearrangement joins TRBV27 to TRBJ2-1, with D tentatively TRBD2 (7 bases). Germline CDR1 is MNHEY and CDR2 is SMNVEV (reference sequence). The CDR3 covers 12 residues. Trimming took 4 bases from V and 10 from J, leaving 11 bases between them. The CDR3 spells CASSWGGGEQFF. The CDR3 DNA follows: TGTGCCAGCAGTTGGGGAGGGGGGGAGCAGTTCTTC.

DNA of the CDR3: TGTGCCAGCAGTGAATTCCTCGGGACTAGCGGCCAAGAGACCCAGTACTTC. Translated, it gives CASSEFLGTSGQETQYF. The chain uses TRBV25-1 and TRBJ2-5; 11 bases map to TRBD2. J lost 1 base, V lost 1 base, and 5 bases had no gene match. Germline CDR1 and CDR2: MGHDK and SYGVNS. This CDR3 has 17 residues.

The V gene is TRBV2, the J gene TRBJ2-6; no clear D. Germline V lookup: CDR1 SNHLY, CDR2 FYNNEI. The CDR3 loop spans 13 amino acids. The ends were cut back, 4 bases at V and 0 bases at J, with 1 base in the middle. CDR3 sequence (DNA): TGTGCCAGCAGTGCCTCTGGGGCCAACGTCCTGACTTTC. This gives the protein CASSASGANVLTF.

This clone has just a few counts. This chain uses TRBV28 with TRBJ2-7; no clear D gene. Germline V gene data show CDR1 as MDHEN and CDR2 as SYDVKM. The CDR3 spans 12 residues. V was shortened by 2 bases and J by 2 bases, with 4 bases between the two germline ends. The CDR3 DNA sequence: TGTGCCAGCAGTTTACAGGCCTACGAGCAGTACTTC. As protein: CASSLQAYEQYF.

The gene calls are TRBV11-2 and TRBJ1-4; D may be TRBD1 (6 bases). Germline-derived CDR1 and CDR2 are SGHAT and FQNNGV. This CDR3 region has 18 residues. V was shortened by 0 bases and J by 6 bases, with 20 bases between the two germline ends. This CDR3 is CASSLDLTGLGSDEKLFF. The CDR3 DNA is TGTGCCAGCAGCTTAGATCTAACAGGGTTGGGGTCGGATGAAAAACTGTTTTTT.

The J gene is TRBJ2-7, the V gene TRBV30, with 7 bases that match TRBD1. V trimming: 5 bases; J trimming: 3 bases; junction bases outside the gene matches: 10. The CDR3 runs to 14 residues. The germline V gene encodes CDR1 GTSNPN and CDR2 SVGIG (reference sequence). This CDR3 is CAWDQGQAYYEQYF. The CDR3 DNA reads TGTGCCTGGGACCAAGGACAGGCCTACTACGAGCAGTACTTC.

The rearrangement uses TRBV11-3 and TRBJ2-7; D gene uncertain. Germline CDR1 is SGHNT and CDR2 is YENEEA. Trimming removed 0 bases from V and 3 bases from J, with 12 bases in between. The CDR3 is made up of 15 amino acids. The CDR3 here is CASSLDPAGYYEQYF. The CDR3 DNA reads as TGTGCCAGCAGCTTAGATCCAGCAGGCTACTACGAGCAGTACTTC. The variable domain in full, completed from reference TRBV11-3 and TRBJ2-7, reads EAGVVQSPRYKIIEKKQPVAFWCNPISGHNTLYWYLQNLGQGPELLIRYENEEAVDDSQLPKDRFSAERLKGVDSTLKIQPAELGDSAVYLCASSLDPAGYYEQYFGPGTRLTVT.

This chain links TRBV11-3 with TRBJ1-1; D uncertain. The ends were cut back, 1 base at V and 1 base at J, with 4 bases in the middle. CDR3 length equals 13 residues. Germline V gene lookup returns CDR1 SGHNT and CDR2 YENEEA. The CDR3 loop reads CASSLARNTEAFF. CDR3 DNA: TGTGCCAGCAGCTTAGCGAGGAACACTGAAGCTTTCTTT.

The J gene is TRBJ2-3, the V gene TRBV19, with 7 bases fitting TRBD1. Unmatched junction bases numbered 14, after V lost 7 bases and J lost 1 base. CDR3 size: 17 residues. CDR1 LNHDA and CDR2 SQIVND come from the germline V gene (reference sequence). The CDR3 loop reads CASIGCQGVIRTDTQYF. The CDR3 coding sequence is TGTGCCAGTATTGGGTGTCAGGGGGTCATCCGCACAGATACGCAGTATTTT.

This clone was detected once. The gene calls are TRBV13 and TRBJ1-3; a weak D match, TRBD1 (5 bases). Deletions cut 2 bases from V and 9 bases from J, with 11 bases between. The CDR3 totals 13 residues. Germline CDR1 reads PRHDT; CDR2 reads FYEKMQ (reference sequence). The CDR3 loop reads CASSLKGAGTIYF. The CDR3 bases are TGTGCCAGCAGCTTAAAAGGGGCCGGCACCATATATTTT.

CDR3 nucleotide sequence: TGCGCCAGCAGCCACCGGGCCCTAAATGACGAGCAGTACTTC. This gives the protein CASSHRALNDEQYF. The J gene is TRBJ2-7, the V gene TRBV23-1; D is unresolved. TRBV23-1 qualifies as an ORF whose function is uncertain. The CDR3 is made up of 14 amino acids. V was cut by 6 bases and J by 5 bases, with 17 bases left in between.

The chain couples TRBV19 to TRBJ1-5; 10 positions agree with TRBD1. Germline V CDR1 and CDR2: LNHDA, SQIVND (reference sequence). The V gene end was trimmed by 5 bases and the J gene end by 5 bases; junction bases not matched to a gene: 6. This CDR3 spans 15 amino acids. CDR3 residues: CASSRQGAVDQPQHF. The CDR3 DNA reads TGTGCCAGTAGTCGACAGGGGGCGGTGGATCAGCCCCAGCATTTT.